The text below deals with one TCR beta chain. This clonotype occurred many times. There is no known antigen for this receptor. Qualities for individual bases were not recorded, and no much larger clone is one base off. The TCR beta CDR3 regions were amplified from RNA transcripts. The TCR CDR3 was subjected to a first round of RT-PCR using the HTBI primer set and the Qiagen OneStep RT-PCR kit. A second multiplex PCR round built the libraries, followed by size selection and purification. The libraries were sequenced on an Illumina HiSeq2000 using paired-end 100 bp reads. As for how the authors treated the data: SOAPnuke was used to process the raw data, removing reads that contained adapters or uncalled bases, had a mean Phred below 15, or lacked an exact match to the constant primer or identifier. High-quality paired reads were merged using COPE v1.2.5, and each unique nucleotide sequence was defined as a clonotype. MiTCR v1.1 was used to align clonotypes to the IMGT TRBV, TRBD and TRBJ reference segments. Only V-J combinations with frequency above 0.0001, covering 99% to 99.2% of repertoires, were analysed. A TCS score was defined as the ratio of F50 (clonal expansion) to E x V (chaos), with BLOSUM62-based TCRdist applied between CDR3 peptides within each V-J. Welch's t-statistics and random forest reduced around 510 V-J features to some 14, which were used in a naive Bayes classifier (R e1071). In TCRdb, the public reads were trimmed at Q25 with fastp and aligned with MiXCR, with productive beta chains retained. Entries that share a CDR3 protein sequence are merged under the most common genes and DNA. What appears here as the V and J calls and clone size reflects TCRdb's work, not the paper's. Recorded for this sample are some 440,000 distinct CDR3 sequences; approximately 14% of them occurred a single time. Clones ranked in the top ten supply over 12% of the sample.

The record originates from a study of T cells in Graves' hyperthyroidism and ophthalmopathy (dated by TCRdb to the late 2010s). Context from the whole study: Peripheral blood samples were taken at initial diagnosis, before any treatment was given. To identify TCR V-J signatures that set the groups apart, the researchers used a discovery cohort of about a hundred patients, made up of roughly 40 with Graves' ophthalmopathy and some 56 with stable Graves' hyperthyroidism. Prospective prediction of ophthalmopathy was tested in an independent validation cohort consisting of 18 hyperthyroidism patients and some 17 patients who later progressed to ophthalmopathy. The roughly 100 discovery patients were randomly split 7:3 into training and test sets. In several Graves' hyperthyroidism patients, the study also compared T-cell repertoires from thyroid tissue with T-cell repertoires from blood. After sampling, hyperthyroidism patients received methimazole starting at 30 mg daily, and ophthalmopathy patients received high-dose intravenous methylprednisolone. TCR Vbeta CDR3 sequencing of approximately 140 peripheral blood samples (more than 40 ophthalmopathy, about 75 hyperthyroidism and around 17 progressor patients) is reported in the paper.

As encoded in the germline V gene, CDR1 is SNHLY while CDR2 is FYNNEI. The CDR3 runs 12 amino acids, cysteine and phenylalanine included. Of the read, only the CDR3 DNA is kept; its 36 bases are in frame from base 1. V drops 5 bases and J drops 7 bases, leaving 6 bases in between. Graves' hyperthyroidism was defined as stable when no progression to ophthalmopathy occurred over 18 months of follow-up. Hyperthyroidism patients were newly diagnosed, had a disease duration of under 2 months, and were aged 18 to 65 years. Patients with uncontrolled infections, other autoimmune diseases, pregnancy or lactation were excluded. Diagnoses relied on clinical symptoms, serum thyroxine and TRAb, thyroid ultrasound and orbital computed tomography. PBMCs were separated from 7.5 to 10 ml of fresh peripheral blood using Ficoll-Paque density gradient centrifugation. Trizol reagent was used to extract total RNA, and RNA quality was then checked on an Agilent 2100 Bioanalyzer.

Results the study describes overall, beyond this receptor: Blood samples also contained most of the expanded thyroid clonotypes (frequency above 0.001), which suggests that blood repertoires may reflect thyroid immune responses. A 13 V-J signature model separated ophthalmopathy from stable hyperthyroidism, with roughly 88% sensitivity and 81.08% specificity in cross-validation and 80%/75% in testing. Sample size was not statistically predetermined, and investigators were not blinded to group allocation. In validation, the model predicted progression to ophthalmopathy with roughly 66% sensitivity and 72% to 85% specificity, a median of around 6.6 months before onset.

This TCR derives from a woman between 18 and 30 years old with Graves' hyperthyroidism. In this chain, TRBV2 is recombined with TRBJ1-6, with no D gene named confidently. The specimen sequenced was blood. This receptor carries the CDR3 CASSRMNSPLHF. The bases read TGTGCCAGCAGTCGGATGAATTCACCCCTCCACTTT.